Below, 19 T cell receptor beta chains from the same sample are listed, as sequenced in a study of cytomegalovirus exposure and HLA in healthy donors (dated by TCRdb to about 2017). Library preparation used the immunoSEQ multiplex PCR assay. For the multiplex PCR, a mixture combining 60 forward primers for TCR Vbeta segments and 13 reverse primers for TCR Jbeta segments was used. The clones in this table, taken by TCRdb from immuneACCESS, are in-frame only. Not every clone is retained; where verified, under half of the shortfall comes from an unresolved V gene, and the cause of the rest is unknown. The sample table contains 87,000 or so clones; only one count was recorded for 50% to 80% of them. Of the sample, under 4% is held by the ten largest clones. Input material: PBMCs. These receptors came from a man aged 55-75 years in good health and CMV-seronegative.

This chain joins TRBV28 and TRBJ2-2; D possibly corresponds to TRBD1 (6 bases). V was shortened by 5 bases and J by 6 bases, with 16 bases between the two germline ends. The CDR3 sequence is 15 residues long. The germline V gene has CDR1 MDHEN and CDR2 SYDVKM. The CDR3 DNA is TGTGCCAGCAGTCCCGGACAGTTGAGGGCCGGGGAGCTGTTTTTT. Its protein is CASSPGQLRAGELFF.

Here the CDR3 reads CASSIGGGNSPLHF. In DNA, the CDR3 is TGTGCCAGTAGTATTGGCGGGGGTAATTCACCCCTCCACTTT. The J gene is TRBJ1-6, the V gene TRBV19, with a possible D match to TRBD1 (5 bases). Trimming took off 3 bases at V and 6 bases at J, with 9 bases between the two ends. Germline loops: CDR1 LNHDA, CDR2 SQIVND (reference sequence). The CDR3 consists of 14 residues.

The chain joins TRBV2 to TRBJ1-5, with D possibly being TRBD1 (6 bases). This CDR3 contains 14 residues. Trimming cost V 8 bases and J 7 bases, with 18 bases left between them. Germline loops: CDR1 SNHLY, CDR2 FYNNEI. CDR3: CASSFRGLGQPQHF. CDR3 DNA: TGTGCCAGCTCCTTCAGGGGCCTGGGGCAGCCCCAGCATTTT.

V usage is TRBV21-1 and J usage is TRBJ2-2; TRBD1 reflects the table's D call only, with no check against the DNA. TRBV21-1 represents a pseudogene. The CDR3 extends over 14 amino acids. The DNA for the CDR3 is TGTGCCAGCATTTCCCAGGGGGACACCGGGGAGCTGTTTTTT. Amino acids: CASISQGDTGELFF.

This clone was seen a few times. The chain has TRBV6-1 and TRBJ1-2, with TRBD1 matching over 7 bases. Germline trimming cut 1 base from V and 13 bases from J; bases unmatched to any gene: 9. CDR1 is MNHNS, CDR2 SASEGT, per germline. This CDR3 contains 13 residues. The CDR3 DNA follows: TGTGCCAGCAGTGAAGGGAGTTGGGACAGTTCCACCTTC. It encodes CASSEGSWDSSTF.

The CDR3 region has the DNA TGCGCCAGCAGCTTGGAGGCAGGGATTTTGGCGAACACTGAAGCTTTCTTT. As protein: CASSLEAGILANTEAFF. The J gene is TRBJ1-1, the V gene TRBV5-1; D may be TRBD1 (5 bases). The CDR3 consists of 17 residues. The ends were cut back, 0 bases at V and 1 base at J, with 16 bases in the middle. CDR1 is SGHRS, CDR2 YFSETQ, per germline. Using reference TRBV5-1 and TRBJ1-1 for the parts outside the CDR3, the full variable domain is KAGVTQTPRYLIKTRGQQVTLSCSPISGHRSVSWYQQTPGQGLQFLFEYFSETQRNKGNFPGRFSGRQFSNSRSEMNVSTLELGDSALYLCASSLEAGILANTEAFFGQGTRLTVV.

CDR3 protein: CASSVVAGGGGYTF. Here the CDR3 DNA reads TGTGCCAGCAGCGTAGTGGCAGGGGGTGGGGGCTACACCTTC. The rearrangement joins TRBV9 to TRBJ1-2; 7 nucleotides agree with TRBD1. The CDR3 totals 14 residues. Germline V CDR1 and CDR2: SGDLS, YYNGEE. Trimming cost V 0 bases and J 8 bases; bases outside gene matches: 7.

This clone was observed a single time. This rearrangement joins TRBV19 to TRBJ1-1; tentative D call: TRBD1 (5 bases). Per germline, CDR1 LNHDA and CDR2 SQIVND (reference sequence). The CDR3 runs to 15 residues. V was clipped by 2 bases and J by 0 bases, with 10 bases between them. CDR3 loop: CASSILGGMNTEAFF. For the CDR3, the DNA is TGTGCCAGTAGTATATTGGGGGGAATGAACACTGAAGCTTTCTTT.

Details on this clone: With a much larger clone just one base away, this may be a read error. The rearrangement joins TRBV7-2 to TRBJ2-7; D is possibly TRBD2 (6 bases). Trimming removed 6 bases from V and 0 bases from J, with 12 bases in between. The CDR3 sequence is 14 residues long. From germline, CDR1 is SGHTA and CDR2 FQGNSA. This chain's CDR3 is CASRAGRNSYEQYF. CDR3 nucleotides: TGTGCCAGCAGGGCGGGACGGAACTCCTACGAGCAGTACTTC.

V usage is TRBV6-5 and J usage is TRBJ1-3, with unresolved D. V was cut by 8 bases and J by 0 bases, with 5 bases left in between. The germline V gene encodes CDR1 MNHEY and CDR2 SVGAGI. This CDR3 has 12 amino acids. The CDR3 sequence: CASGNSGNTIYF. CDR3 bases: TGTGCCAGCGGCAACTCTGGAAACACCATATATTTT.

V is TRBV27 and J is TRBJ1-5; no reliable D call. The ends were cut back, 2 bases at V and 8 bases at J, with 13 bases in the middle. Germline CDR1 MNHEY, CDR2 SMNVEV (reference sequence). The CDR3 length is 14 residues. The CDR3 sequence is CASSLASPPKPQHF. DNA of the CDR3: TGTGCCAGCAGTTTAGCCAGTCCTCCGAAGCCCCAGCATTTT.

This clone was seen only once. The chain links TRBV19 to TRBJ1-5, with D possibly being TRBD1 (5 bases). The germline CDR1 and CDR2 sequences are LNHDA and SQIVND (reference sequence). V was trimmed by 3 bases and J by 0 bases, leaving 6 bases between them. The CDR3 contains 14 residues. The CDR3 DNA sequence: TGTGCCAGTAGTATTCAGGGTAGCAATCAGCCCCAGCATTTT. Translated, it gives CASSIQGSNQPQHF.

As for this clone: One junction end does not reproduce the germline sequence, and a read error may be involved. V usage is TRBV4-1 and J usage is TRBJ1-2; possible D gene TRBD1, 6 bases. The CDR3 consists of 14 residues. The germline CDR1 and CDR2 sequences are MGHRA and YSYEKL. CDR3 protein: CASSQAGEYRGYTF. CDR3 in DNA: TGTGCCAGCAGCCAAGCAGGGGAGTACCGGGGCTACACCTTC.

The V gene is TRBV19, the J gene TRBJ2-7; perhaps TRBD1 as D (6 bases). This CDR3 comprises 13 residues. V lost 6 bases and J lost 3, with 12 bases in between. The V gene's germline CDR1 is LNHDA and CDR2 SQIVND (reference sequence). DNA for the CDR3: TGTGCCAGTAGCGGGACATTGGTCTACGAGCAGTACTTC. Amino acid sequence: CASSGTLVYEQYF. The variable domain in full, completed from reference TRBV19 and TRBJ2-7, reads DGGITQSPKYLFRKEGQNVTLSCEQNLNHDAMYWYRQDPGQGLRLIYYSQIVNDFQKGDIAEGYSVSREKKESFPLTVTSAQKNPTAFYLCASSGTLVYEQYFGPGTRLTVT.

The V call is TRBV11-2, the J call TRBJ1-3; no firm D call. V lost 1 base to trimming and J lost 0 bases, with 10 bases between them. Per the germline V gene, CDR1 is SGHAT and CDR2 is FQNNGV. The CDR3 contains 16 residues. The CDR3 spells CASSLAGRYSGNTIYF. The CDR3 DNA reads TGTGCCAGCAGCTTAGCTGGGCGATACTCTGGAAACACCATATATTTT.

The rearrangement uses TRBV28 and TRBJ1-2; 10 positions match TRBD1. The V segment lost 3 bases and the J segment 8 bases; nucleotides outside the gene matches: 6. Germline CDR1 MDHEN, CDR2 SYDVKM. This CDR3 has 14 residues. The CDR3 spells CASSFLGQGTGYTF. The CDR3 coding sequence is TGTGCCAGCAGTTTCTTGGGACAGGGGACGGGCTACACCTTC.

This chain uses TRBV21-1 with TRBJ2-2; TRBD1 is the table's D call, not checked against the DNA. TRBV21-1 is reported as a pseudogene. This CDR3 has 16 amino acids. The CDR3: CASTPPRGQRTGELFF. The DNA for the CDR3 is TGTGCCAGCACCCCACCCAGGGGGCAGAGGACCGGGGAGCTGTTTTTT.

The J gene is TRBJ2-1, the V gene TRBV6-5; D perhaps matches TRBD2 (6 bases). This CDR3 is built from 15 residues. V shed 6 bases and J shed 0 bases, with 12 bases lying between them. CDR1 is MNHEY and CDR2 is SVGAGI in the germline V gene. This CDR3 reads CASSPWGDSYNEQFF. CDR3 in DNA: TGTGCCAGCAGCCCGTGGGGGGACTCCTACAATGAGCAGTTCTTC.

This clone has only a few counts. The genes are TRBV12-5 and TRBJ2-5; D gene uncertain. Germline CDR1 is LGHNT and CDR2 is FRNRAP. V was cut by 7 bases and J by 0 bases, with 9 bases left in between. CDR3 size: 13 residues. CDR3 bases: TGTGCTAGTGCCACGACAAACCAAGAGACCCAGTACTTC. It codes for CASATTNQETQYF. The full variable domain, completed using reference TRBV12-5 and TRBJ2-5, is DARVTQTPRHKVTEMGQEVTMRCQPILGHNTVFWYRQTMMQGLELLAYFRNRAPLDDSGMPKDRFSAEMPDATLATLKIQPSEPRDSAVYFCASATTNQETQYFGPGTRLLVL.